This T cell receptor beta chain came from a study of radiation and T cells in renal cell carcinoma. Overall study: Nephrectomy followed 15 Gy stereotactic body radiation by 4 weeks.

As concerns this clone: Its specificity is unknown.

Specified time point: baseline pretreatment blood. Treatment reported: 15 Gy SBRT to primary tumor, nephrectomy 4 weeks later. Blood was sampled at baseline, 2 weeks and 4 weeks after SBRT. Clones were sequenced by immunoSEQ multiplex PCR, and TCRdb holds only the in-frame ones, with some missing. In the table there are roughly 130,000 clones, about 88% of which are singletons. Study-level findings and limits: From baseline, blood top tumor clonotypes peaked at 2 weeks post-radiation.

This specimen was blood, taken from a patient whose treatment included radiotherapy and nephrectomy. This receptor was obtained from a woman aged 45-59 years with renal cell carcinoma.

The CDR3: CASSLAGGVRGNTIYF. As DNA, the CDR3 is TGCGCCAGCAGCCTGGCTGGGGGCGTAAGAGGAAACACCATATATTTT. The rearrangement joins TRBV5-1 to TRBJ1-3; possibly TRBD1 for D (6 bases). The CDR3 covers 16 residues. Germline V gives CDR1 SGHRS, CDR2 YFSETQ. Trimming took 4 bases from V and 4 from J, leaving 18 bases between them.